These 21 T cell receptor beta chains were sequenced from one sample in a study of control samples from healthy donors and cancer patients. Some clones are missing from TCRdb's copy, which holds only in-frame ones; the method was immunoSEQ multiplex PCR. The sample lists roughly 130,000 clones; 90% to 95% were seen once. The material sequenced was PBMCs. The receptors stem from a man between 60 and 75 years old with colorectal cancer.

CDR3 sequence (DNA): TGTGCCAGCAGTTTCTCACAGGGGTCTCAAGAGACCCAGTACTTC. Translation: CASSFSQGSQETQYF. The V and J genes are TRBV27 and TRBJ2-5, with TRBD1 matching 7 bases. From germline, CDR1 is MNHEY and CDR2 SMNVEV (reference sequence). The CDR3 runs 15 residues. Losses at the gene ends were 3 bases for V and 2 bases for J; bases not matched to a gene: 6.

The chain combines TRBV7-9 with TRBJ2-4, with 8 bases aligning to TRBD2. J lost 5 bases, V lost 4 bases, and 13 bases had no gene match. CDR1 is SEHNR and CDR2 is FQNEAQ in the germline V gene (reference sequence). The CDR3 contains 17 residues. In DNA form, the CDR3 reads TGTGCCAGCAGCTCAATAGCGGGGACCGTTAATGAAAACATTCAGTACTTC. Protein sequence: CASSSIAGTVNENIQYF.

The V gene is TRBV6-1, the J gene TRBJ2-2; D might be TRBD1 (6 bases). This CDR3 contains 15 residues. Germline V gives CDR1 MNHNS, CDR2 SASEGT. V gave up 2 bases and J gave up 4 bases, with 11 bases separating them. DNA for the CDR3: TGTGCCAGCAGTGAAAGAAGGGGGTCCACCGGGGAGCTGTTTTTT. It translates to CASSERRGSTGELFF.

This clone came up once. V gene TRBV12-2 combines with J gene TRBJ1-2; the table assigns TRBD1, which was not confirmed against the DNA. TRBV12-2 constitutes a pseudogene. This CDR3 has 14 amino acids. CDR3 nucleotides: TGTGCAAGTCGCTTCGGGACAGGGCGGCCTGGCTACACCTTC. Residues: CASRFGTGRPGYTF.

CDR3 region: CASSPGQGNQPQHF. CDR3 in DNA: TGTGCCAGCAGCCCGGGACAGGGCAATCAGCCCCAGCATTTT. The chain is built from TRBV5-5 and TRBJ1-5; 8 bases are shared with TRBD1. The CDR3 extends over 14 amino acids. V shed 4 bases, J shed 2 bases, and the junction held 2 bases outside the gene matches. The germline V gene has CDR1 SGHKS and CDR2 YYEKEE (reference sequence).

J is TRBJ2-7 and V is TRBV7-6; D is unresolved. The CDR3 is made up of 13 amino acids. Trimming shortened V by 3 bases and J by 0 bases, and 6 bases separated the two germline ends. CDR1 is SGHVS, CDR2 FNYEAQ, per germline. In DNA, the CDR3 is TGTGCCAGCAGCTTGTACCCCTCCTACGAGCAGTACTTC. Its protein product is CASSLYPSYEQYF.

The V and J genes are TRBV10-3 and TRBJ2-5; TRBD2 matches 8 bases. Germline V CDR1 and CDR2: ENHRY, SYGVKD. The CDR3 consists of 17 residues. Trimming cost V 4 bases and J 2 bases; bases outside gene matches: 12. The CDR3 here is CAISGLGAGGLQETQYF. CDR3 nucleotide sequence: TGTGCCATCAGTGGGCTAGGGGCGGGGGGCCTGCAAGAGACCCAGTACTTC.

The gene calls are TRBV2 and TRBJ2-5; D remains ambiguous. This CDR3 region has 13 residues. V dropped 5 bases and J dropped 5 bases, with 12 bases sitting between them. Looked up from germline, CDR1 is SNHLY and CDR2 is FYNNEI. The CDR3 nucleotides read TGTGCCAGCAGTCTTCGCCTACAGGAGACCCAGTACTTC. Its translation: CASSLRLQETQYF.

This chain connects TRBV30 to TRBJ2-5; D possibly matches TRBD1 or TRBD2 (5 bases each). Trimming shortened V by 5 bases and J by 4 bases, and 14 bases separated the two germline ends. Germline CDR1 is GTSNPN and CDR2 is SVGIG (reference sequence). This CDR3 contains 13 residues. CDR3 DNA: TGTGCCTGGGGGGACGGGATTGGAGAGACCCAGTACTTC. Translating it yields CAWGDGIGETQYF.

In its sample, this clone was seen once. This chain uses TRBV4-1 with TRBJ1-2; D gene ambiguous. CDR1 MGHRA and CDR2 YSYEKL come from the germline V gene. This CDR3 region has 15 residues. V lost 1 base and J lost 4, with 13 bases in between. CDR3 protein: CASSQAEGASYGYTF. For the CDR3, the DNA is TGCGCCAGCAGCCAAGCTGAGGGCGCATCCTATGGCTACACCTTC.

This clone was seen just once. The V and J genes are TRBV14 and TRBJ2-3, with 12 bases that match TRBD2. The germline gives CDR1 SGHDN, CDR2 FVKESK. There are 15 residues in the CDR3. After removal of 6 bases from V and 3 bases from J, the junction contained 4 bases not matched to a gene. CDR3 sequence reads: CASSRLAGDTDTQYF. In DNA, the CDR3 is TGTGCCAGCAGTCGACTAGCGGGGGATACAGATACGCAGTATTTT.

The V gene is TRBV30, the J gene TRBJ1-6; tentative D call: TRBD1 (5 bases). Trimming removed 4 bases at V and 9 bases at J, with 13 bases between. This CDR3 region has 13 residues. Per the germline V gene, CDR1 is GTSNPN and CDR2 is SVGIG (reference sequence). The DNA for the CDR3 is TGTGCCTGGACAGGGAGTGAAGGTTCACCCCTCCACTTT. It yields the protein CAWTGSEGSPLHF.

The rearrangement joins TRBV27 to TRBJ1-1, with 7 positions matching TRBD1. The length of the CDR3 is 14 residues. In germline, CDR1 is MNHEY, CDR2 SMNVEV (reference sequence). V trimming: 3 bases; J trimming: 1 base; junction bases outside the gene matches: 2. This CDR3 is CASSFRQGNTEAFF. DNA of the CDR3: TGTGCCAGCAGTTTCAGACAGGGGAACACTGAAGCTTTCTTT.

In DNA, the CDR3 is TGTGCCAGCAGCAAAACCAGGAGGGGCAATCAGCCCCAGCATTTT. Amino acids: CASSKTRRGNQPQHF. The J gene is TRBJ1-5, the V gene TRBV21-1. TRBV21-1 is classified as a pseudogene. The CDR3 has 15 amino acids.

The genes are TRBV27 and TRBJ1-2; tentatively, D is TRBD1 (5 bases). Per germline, CDR1 MNHEY and CDR2 SMNVEV (reference sequence). This CDR3 is 12 amino acids long. V gave up 5 bases and J gave up 4 bases, with 8 bases separating them. The CDR3 DNA follows: TGTGCCAGCAGTCAGGGTACCTATGGCTACACCTTC. This codes for CASSQGTYGYTF.

This chain joins TRBV11-1 and TRBJ2-7, with D perhaps matching TRBD1 or TRBD2 (6 bases each). Trimming cost V 4 bases and J 6 bases, with 22 bases left between them. Germline V CDR1 and CDR2: SGHAT, FQDESV (reference sequence). CDR3 length: 16 residues. Here the CDR3 DNA reads TGTGCCAGCAGCTCTAGGGGAAAGGGGGGCCCACCCGAGCAGTACTTC. Translating it yields CASSSRGKGGPPEQYF.

This clone was observed a handful of times. The gene calls are TRBV27 and TRBJ2-2, with 8 nucleotides matching TRBD1. After removal of 0 bases from V and 3 bases from J, the junction contained 6 bases not matched to a gene. This CDR3 comprises 17 residues. Germline V gene lookup returns CDR1 MNHEY and CDR2 SMNVEV (reference sequence). CDR3 sequence (DNA): TGTGCCAGCAGTTTATCCCCAGCAGGGGGCCACACCGGGGAGCTGTTTTTT. Translated: CASSLSPAGGHTGELFF.

This chain connects TRBV30 to TRBJ1-2, with 7 nucleotides matching TRBD1. The length of the CDR3 is 12 residues. Germline V lookup: CDR1 GTSNPN, CDR2 SVGIG (reference sequence). V lost 3 bases and J lost 8; bases outside the gene matches: 6. CDR3: CAWRYLGGGYTF. The CDR3 DNA is TGTGCCTGGAGGTATTTAGGGGGCGGCTACACCTTC.

The chain has TRBV10-3 and TRBJ1-2, with a weak D call TRBD1 (5 bases). CDR1 and CDR2 from the germline V gene are ENHRY and SYGVKD. This CDR3 has 14 residues. V gave up 0 bases and J gave up 4 bases, with 9 bases separating them. The CDR3 reads CAISESGAGYGYTF. The CDR3 DNA sequence: TGTGCCATCAGTGAGTCAGGGGCGGGCTATGGCTACACCTTC.

The J gene is TRBJ2-5, the V gene TRBV6-5; 10 bases are shared with TRBD2. The CDR3 runs 14 residues. CDR1 and CDR2 from the germline V gene are MNHEY and SVGAGI. V lost 3 bases to trimming and J lost 4 bases; unmatched junction nucleotides: 2. The CDR3 DNA is TGTGCCAGCAGTTATCTAGCGGGGGTAGAGACCCAGTACTTC. As protein: CASSYLAGVETQYF.

The chain combines TRBV7-2 with TRBJ2-3; D call uncertain. Per the germline V gene, CDR1 is SGHTA and CDR2 is FQGNSA. V lost 1 base and J 4 bases, leaving 9 bases between the germline ends. This CDR3 is built from 14 residues. The CDR3 DNA follows: TGTGCCAGCAGCTTAGGGCAGAAAGCAGATACGCAGTATTTT. Translation: CASSLGQKADTQYF.